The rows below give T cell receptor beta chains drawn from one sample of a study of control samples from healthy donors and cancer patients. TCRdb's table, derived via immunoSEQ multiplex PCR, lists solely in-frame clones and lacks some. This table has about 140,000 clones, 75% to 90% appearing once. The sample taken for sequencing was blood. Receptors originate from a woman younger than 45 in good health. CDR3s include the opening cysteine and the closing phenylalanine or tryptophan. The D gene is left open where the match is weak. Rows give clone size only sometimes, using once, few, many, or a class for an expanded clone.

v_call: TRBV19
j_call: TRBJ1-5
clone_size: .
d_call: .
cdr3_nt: TGTGCCAGTGGCAACCCGGGGGGGTATAGCAATCAGCCCCAGCATTTT
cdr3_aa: CASGNPGGYSNQPQHF

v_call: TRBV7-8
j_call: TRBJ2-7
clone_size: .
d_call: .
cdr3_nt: TGTGCCAGCAGCTTAACGGGAGACCCGGATGAGCAGTACTTC
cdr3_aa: CASSLTGDPDEQYF

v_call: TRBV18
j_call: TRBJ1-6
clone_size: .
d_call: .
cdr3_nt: TGTGCCAGCTCTCCCACCGGGACTCCTGCCTCTCTGGATAATTCACCCCTCCACTTT
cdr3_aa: CASSPTGTPASLDNSPLHF

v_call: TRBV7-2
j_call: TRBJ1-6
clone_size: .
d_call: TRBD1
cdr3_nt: TGTGCCAGCAGCTTAAACAGGGGATCACCCCTCCACTTT
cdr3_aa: CASSLNRGSPLHF

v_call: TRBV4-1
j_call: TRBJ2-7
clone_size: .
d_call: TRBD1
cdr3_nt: TGCGCCAGCAGCCAAGACAGGGGGCCCTACGAGCAGTACTTC
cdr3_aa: CASSQDRGPYEQYF

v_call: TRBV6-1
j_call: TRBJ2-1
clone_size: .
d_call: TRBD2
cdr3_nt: TGTGCCAGCAGTGATCCGGCAGTTATTGGACTAGATGATGAGCAGTTCTTC
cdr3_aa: CASSDPAVIGLDDEQFF

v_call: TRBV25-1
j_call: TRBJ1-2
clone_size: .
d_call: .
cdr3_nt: TGTGCCAGCAGGGAGGGTAACTATGGCTACACCTTC
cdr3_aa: CASREGNYGYTF

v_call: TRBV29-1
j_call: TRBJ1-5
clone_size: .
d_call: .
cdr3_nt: TGCAGCGCCGCAGGGGCTAGCAATCAGCCCCAGCATTTT
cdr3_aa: CSAAGASNQPQHF

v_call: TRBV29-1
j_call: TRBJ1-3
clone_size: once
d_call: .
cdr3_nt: TGCAGCGTTGAACGACAGCTAACTGGAAACACCATATATTTT
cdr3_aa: CSVERQLTGNTIYF

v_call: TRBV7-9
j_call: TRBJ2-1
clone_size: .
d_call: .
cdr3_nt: TGTGCCAGCAGCTACTCCTCGAGATACAATGAGCAGTTCTTC
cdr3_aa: CASSYSSRYNEQFF

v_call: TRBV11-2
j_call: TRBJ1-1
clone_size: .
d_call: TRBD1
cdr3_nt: TGTGCCAGCAGCAGATCACAGGGGGCGAACACTGAAGCTTTCTTT
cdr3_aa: CASSRSQGANTEAFF

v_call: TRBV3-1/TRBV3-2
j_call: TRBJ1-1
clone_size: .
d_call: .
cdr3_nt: TGTGCCAGCAGCCAAGATGGCGAGAACACTGAAGCTTTCTTT
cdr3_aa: CASSQDGENTEAFF

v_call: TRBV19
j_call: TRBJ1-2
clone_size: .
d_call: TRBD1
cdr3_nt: TGTGCCAGTAGTATGACAGGGGGCGATGGCTACACCTTC
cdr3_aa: CASSMTGGDGYTF

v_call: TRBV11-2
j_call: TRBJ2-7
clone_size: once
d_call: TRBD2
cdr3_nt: TGTGCCAGCAGCTTAGATGGAGGAGCGGGAGGCGAGCAGTACTTC
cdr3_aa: CASSLDGGAGGEQYF

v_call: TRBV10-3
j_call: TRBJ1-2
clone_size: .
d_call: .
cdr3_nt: TGTGCCATCAGTGACGAGGCAGCCTTTCCGGGTGGCTACACCTTC
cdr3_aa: CAISDEAAFPGGYTF

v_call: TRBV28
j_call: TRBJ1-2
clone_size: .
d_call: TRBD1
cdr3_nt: TGTGCCAGCAGAGAACCGGGACAGGATCGTGGCTACACCTTC
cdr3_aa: CASREPGQDRGYTF

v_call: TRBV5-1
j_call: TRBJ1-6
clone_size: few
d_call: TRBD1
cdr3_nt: TGCGCCAGCAGCCCAACCGGACAGGGCATCGGATCACCCCTCCACTTT
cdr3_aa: CASSPTGQGIGSPLHF

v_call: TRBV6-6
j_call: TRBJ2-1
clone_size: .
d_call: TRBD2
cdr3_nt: TGTGCCAGCAGCACCCTAGCGGGAGTGGCCAATGAGCAGTTCTTC
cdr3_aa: CASSTLAGVANEQFF

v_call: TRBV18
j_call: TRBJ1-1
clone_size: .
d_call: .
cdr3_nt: TGTGCCAGCTCGGGGGCTCAGCTGAACACTGAAGCTTTCTTT
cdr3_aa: CASSGAQLNTEAFF

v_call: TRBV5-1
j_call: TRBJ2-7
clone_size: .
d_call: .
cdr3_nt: TGCGCCAGCAGCCCCTCCTCGGAGGGCCTCGGGAACGAGCAGTACTTC
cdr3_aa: CASSPSSEGLGNEQYF

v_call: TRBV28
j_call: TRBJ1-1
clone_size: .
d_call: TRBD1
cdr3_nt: TGTGCCAGCAGTTTAAACAGGGGGAATGCTGAAGCTTTCTTT
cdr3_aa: CASSLNRGNAEAFF

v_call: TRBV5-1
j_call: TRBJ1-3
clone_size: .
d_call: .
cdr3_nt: TGCGCCAGCAGCTTAGGGCAGGGACTAGACTCTGGAAACACCATATATTTT
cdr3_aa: CASSLGQGLDSGNTIYF

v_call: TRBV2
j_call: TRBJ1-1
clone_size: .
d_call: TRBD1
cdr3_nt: TGTGCCAGCAAGGGGACAGGGACGGACACTGAAGCTTTCTTT
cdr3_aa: CASKGTGTDTEAFF

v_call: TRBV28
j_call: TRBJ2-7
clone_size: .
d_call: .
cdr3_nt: TGTGCCAGCAGTTTATCGGACCGGGACCCCTCCTACGAGCAGTACTTC
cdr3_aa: CASSLSDRDPSYEQYF

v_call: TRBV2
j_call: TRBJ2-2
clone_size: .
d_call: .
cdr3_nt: TGTGCCAGCAGCCGGGACGCGTACACCGGGGAGCTGTTTTTT
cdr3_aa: CASSRDAYTGELFF

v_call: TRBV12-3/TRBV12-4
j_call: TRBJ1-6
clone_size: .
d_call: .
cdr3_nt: TGTGCCAGCACCCCCGGCCCGGGGGGCCCCCTCCACTTT
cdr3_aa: CASTPGPGGPLHF

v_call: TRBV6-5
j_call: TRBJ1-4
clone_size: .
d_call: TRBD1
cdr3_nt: TGTGCCAGCAGCCAACAGGGGGCTTACGACAAACTGTTTTTT
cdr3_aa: CASSQQGAYDKLFF

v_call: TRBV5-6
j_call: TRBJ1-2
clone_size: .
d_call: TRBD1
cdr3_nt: TGTGCCAGCAGCTTGGGAGGGACAGGGGTTTTCTATGGCTACACCTTC
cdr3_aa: CASSLGGTGVFYGYTF

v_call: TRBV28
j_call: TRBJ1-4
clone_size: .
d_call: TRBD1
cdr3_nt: TGTGCCAGCGGTCCTTCAACAGGGGGCGTGGGTGAAAAACTGTTTTTT
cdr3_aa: CASGPSTGGVGEKLFF

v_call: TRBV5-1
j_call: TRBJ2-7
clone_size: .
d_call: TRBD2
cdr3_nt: TGCGCCAGCAGCTTGGGTGGCGGGAGTAGTGAGCAGTACTTC
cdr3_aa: CASSLGGGSSEQYF

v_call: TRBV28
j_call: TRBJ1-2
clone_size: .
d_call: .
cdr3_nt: TGTGCCAGCAGGACCGGTAACTATGGCTACACCTTC
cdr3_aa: CASRTGNYGYTF

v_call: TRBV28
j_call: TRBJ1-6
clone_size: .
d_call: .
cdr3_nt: TGTGCCAGCAGTTCTTCCGGGAGGGCCCTCCACTTT
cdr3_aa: CASSSSGRALHF

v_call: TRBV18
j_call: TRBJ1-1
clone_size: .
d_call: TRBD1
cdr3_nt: TGTGCCAGCTCACCAGCTCCGGGACAGGCCACTGAAGCTTTCTTT
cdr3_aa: CASSPAPGQATEAFF

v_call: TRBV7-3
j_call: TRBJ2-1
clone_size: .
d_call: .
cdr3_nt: TGTGCCAGCAGCTTAACAGCCCAATACAATGAGCAGTTCTTC
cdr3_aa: CASSLTAQYNEQFF

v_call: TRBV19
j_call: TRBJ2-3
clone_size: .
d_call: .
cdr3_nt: TGTGCCAGTAGTATTCGCAGGGGAGATACGCAGTATTTT
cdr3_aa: CASSIRRGDTQYF

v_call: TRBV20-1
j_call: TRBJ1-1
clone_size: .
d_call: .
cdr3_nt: TGCAGTGCTAGAGAAAACACTGAAGCTTTCTTT
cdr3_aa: CSARENTEAFF

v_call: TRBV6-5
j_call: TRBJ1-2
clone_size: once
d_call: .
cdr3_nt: TGTGCCAGCAGTTACTCAGGGATAGAGCGTAACTATGGCTACACCTTC
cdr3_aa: CASSYSGIERNYGYTF

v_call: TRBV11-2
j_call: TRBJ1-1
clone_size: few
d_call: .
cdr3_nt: TGTGCCAGCAGCTTACTCAGGGAAGGATTTGAAGCTTTCTTT
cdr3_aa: CASSLLREGFEAFF

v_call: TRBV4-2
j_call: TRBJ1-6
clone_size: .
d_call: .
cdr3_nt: TGTGCCAGCAGCCAGTATGTTCAGACAGTCTCCTCCTATAATTCACCCCTCCACTTT
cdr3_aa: CASSQYVQTVSSYNSPLHF

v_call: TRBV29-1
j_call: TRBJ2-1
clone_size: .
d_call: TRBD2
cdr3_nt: TGCAGCGTCGAGCGGGGGAGCTCCTACAATGAGCAGTTCTTC
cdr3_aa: CSVERGSSYNEQFF

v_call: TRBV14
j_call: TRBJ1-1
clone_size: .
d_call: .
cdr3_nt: TGTGCCAGCAGCCAATATGGGTTAACTGAAGCTTTCTTT
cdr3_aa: CASSQYGLTEAFF

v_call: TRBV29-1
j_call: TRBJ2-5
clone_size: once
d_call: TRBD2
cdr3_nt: TGCAGCGTTGTGGGAGGGGAGACCCAGTACTTC
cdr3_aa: CSVVGGETQYF

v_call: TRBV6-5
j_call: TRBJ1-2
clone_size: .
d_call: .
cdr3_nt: TGTGCCACCGGAATACGACCTTTTAACTATGGCTACACCTTC
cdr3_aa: CATGIRPFNYGYTF